This T cell receptor (beta chain) emerged from a study of cytomegalovirus exposure and HLA in healthy donors. The V end was cut by 1 base, the J end by 4 bases, with 11 bases between. Germline values: CDR1 SGHAT, CDR2 FQNNGV. This CDR3 is built from 15 residues. Study-level points and caveats: The records held CMV serostatus as the only immune exposure information. In a later analysis, compared with equally common non-associated chains, HLA-associated beta chains were more expanded. Common viral pathogens (according to a later analysis) appeared linked to several of the most significant clusters.

As to this clone: Its antigen is currently unknown.

Vbeta (60) and Jbeta (13) primers were used in the PCR. This table comes from immunoSEQ multiplex PCR, and its TCRdb copy is limited to in-frame clones, with some not included. The repertoire has about 82,000 clones, roughly a tenth of them found once; the top ten carry almost 25%. The donors comprised healthy bone marrow donors. The genes are TRBV11-2 and TRBJ1-3, with no clear D. The sample taken for sequencing was PBMCs. The TCR originated in a man aged 60-69 years in good health and CMV-seropositive. CDR3 sequence: CASSLGGVTGNTIYF. DNA of the CDR3: TGTGCCAGCAGCTTAGGCGGGGTCACCGGAAACACCATATATTTT.